Each of the 24 T cell receptor beta chains below was sequenced from the same sample in a study of blood T cells in healthy people across ages. Primers used in a second PCR of roughly 7 to 12 cycles were a sample-barcoded 5' primer and a J-beta primer mix. TCRdb fed the 5' RACE reads into MiXCR, producing one record per CDR3 protein. The table records about 1.4 million distinct CDR3 sequences, roughly 64% of them present only once. Sequenced input: blood. These receptors came from a young man in good health.

V and J are TRBV25-1 and TRBJ2-1; TRBD1 matches at 8 bases. Germline V gene sequence: CDR1 MGHDK, CDR2 SYGVNS. The CDR3 runs 16 residues. J lost 1 base, V lost 8 bases, and 10 bases had no gene match. This CDR3 reads CASANRRTGSYNEQFF. CDR3 in DNA: TGTGCCAGCGCTAACCGGAGGACAGGGTCCTACAATGAGCAGTTCTTC.

The V and J genes are TRBV6-5 and TRBJ2-2, with 10 positions matching TRBD2. This CDR3 is built from 14 residues. Germline V gene data show CDR1 as MNHEY and CDR2 as SVGAGI. Trimming removed 8 bases from V and 4 bases from J; junction bases left unmatched: 4. The CDR3 DNA reads TGTGCCAGCCTAATAGCGGGGGGCACCGGGGAGCTGTTTTTT. Its translation is CASLIAGGTGELFF.

The rearrangement joins TRBV18 to TRBJ2-5; D uncertain. V lost 0 bases, J lost 5 bases, and 13 bases lay in between. The CDR3 runs 15 residues. Germline CDR1 KGHSH, CDR2 LQKENI. CDR3 residues: CASSPPRGLGETQYF. CDR3 DNA: TGTGCCAGCTCACCACCGAGAGGTCTCGGCGAGACCCAGTACTTC.

In its sample, this clonotype was seen a few times. This sequence joins TRBV29-1 and TRBJ2-1; D may be TRBD1 or TRBD2 (5 bases each). Trimming left V 4 bases short and J 9 bases short, with 16 bases between. CDR1 is SQVTM and CDR2 is ANQGSEA in the germline V gene. This CDR3 is built from 13 residues. The CDR3 protein is CSVAGTVRTEQFF. CDR3 DNA sequence: TGCAGCGTTGCCGGGACCGTAAGAACTGAGCAGTTCTTC.

The V gene is TRBV4-2, the J gene TRBJ2-7; 8 bases are shared with TRBD1. The germline gives CDR1 LGHNA, CDR2 YNFKEQ. Trimming took 0 bases from V and 5 from J; bases not matched to a gene: 9. The CDR3 is made up of 16 amino acids. CDR3 in DNA: TGTGCCAGCAGCCAAGATCTAGGACAGGGCCGCGACGAGCAGTACTTC. Residues: CASSQDLGQGRDEQYF.

The V and J genes are TRBV6-5 and TRBJ1-5; possibly TRBD1 for D (6 bases). Trimming shortened V by 1 base and J by 0 bases, and 28 bases separated the two germline ends. CDR3 size: 22 residues. Germline CDR1 MNHEY, CDR2 SVGAGI. CDR3 nucleotide sequence: TGTGCCAGCAGTTACTTACAGGGTCAATGGGGAATTGGTTACGTTAGCAATCAGCCCCAGCATTTT. This translates into CASSYLQGQWGIGYVSNQPQHF.

This clonotype was counted a single time. The chain couples TRBV4-2 to TRBJ2-7; 12 nucleotides match TRBD2. This CDR3 is 20 amino acids long. With V trimmed by 3 bases and J by 1 base, 16 bases remained unmatched. Germline V gives CDR1 LGHNA, CDR2 YNFKEQ. In nucleotides, the CDR3 is TGTGCCAGCAGCCAGCAGTGGGGGGTCCTAGCGGGAGGGCCTTCCTACGAGCAGTACTTC. Amino acid sequence: CASSQQWGVLAGGPSYEQYF.

This clonotype was seen just once. This chain joins TRBV2 and TRBJ2-1; 14 nucleotides align to TRBD2. CDR1 and CDR2 (germline): SNHLY, FYNNEI. V trimming: 7 bases; J trimming: 9 bases; junction bases outside the gene matches: 8. The CDR3 consists of 15 residues. The CDR3 DNA reads TGTGCCAGCACCCCGGGACTAGCGGGAGTAAGTGAGCAGTTCTTC. Translated: CASTPGLAGVSEQFF.

V gene TRBV20-1 combines with J gene TRBJ2-3, with 9 nucleotides matching TRBD1. Trimming cost V 3 bases and J 5 bases; bases outside gene matches: 12. The CDR3 runs to 16 residues. CDR1 is DFQATT, CDR2 SNEGSKA, per germline (reference sequence). The CDR3 loop is CSASGTGTGRRDTQYF. The CDR3 DNA reads TGCAGTGCTAGTGGTACCGGGACAGGGCGACGAGATACGCAGTATTTT.

The genes are TRBV20-1 and TRBJ2-2, with D possibly matching TRBD2 (5 bases). Germline V gene lookup returns CDR1 DFQATT and CDR2 SNEGSKA (reference sequence). V lost 0 bases to trimming and J lost 8 bases, with 16 bases between them. The length of the CDR3 is 15 residues. For the CDR3, the DNA is TGCAGTGCTAGAGACGACGGGTGGGAGTTTGGGGAGCTGTTTTTT. Translation: CSARDDGWEFGELFF.

The V and J genes are TRBV12-3 or TRBV12-4 and TRBJ1-2; TRBD1 is a possible D gene (5 bases). Trimming removed 5 bases from V and 9 bases from J, with 13 bases in between. This CDR3 contains 12 residues. The CDR3 loop is CASSKGPPSYTF. As DNA, the CDR3 is TGTGCCAGCAGTAAGGGACCGCCGAGCTACACCTTC.

J is TRBJ2-1 and V is TRBV15, with 8 bases identical to TRBD2. J lost 7 bases, V lost 1 base, and 6 bases had no gene match. The CDR3 is 15 amino acids. CDR1 is LNHNV, CDR2 YYDKDF, per germline (reference sequence). Here the CDR3 DNA reads TGTGCCACCAGCAGAGTGGCGGGGGGCCTTAATGAGCAGTTCTTC. This gives the protein CATSRVAGGLNEQFF.

The genes are TRBV2 and TRBJ2-7; D may correspond to TRBD1 or TRBD2 (6 bases each). Germline CDR1 SNHLY, CDR2 FYNNEI. CDR3 length equals 18 residues. The V gene lost 5 bases and the J gene lost 4 bases, with 27 bases spanning the gap. CDR3 in amino acids: CASSISIRRGERDYEQYF. For the CDR3, the DNA is TGTGCCAGCAGTATATCAATTCGAAGGGGGGAACGGGATTACGAGCAGTACTTC.

The chain joins TRBV4-1 to TRBJ1-1, with D perhaps TRBD1 (5 bases). CDR3 size: 18 residues. The V end lost 0 bases, the J end lost 0 bases, and 17 bases lay between the germline ends. Germline V gene sequence: CDR1 MGHRA, CDR2 YSYEKL. The CDR3: CASSQDRFPYRLNTEAFF. DNA for the CDR3: TGCGCCAGCAGCCAAGACCGATTTCCTTACAGGCTGAACACTGAAGCTTTCTTT.

J is TRBJ1-1 and V is TRBV7-2, with D possibly being TRBD1 (6 bases). Trimming shortened V by 5 bases and J by 5 bases, and 18 bases separated the two germline ends. Germline lookup yields CDR1 SGHTA and CDR2 FQGNSA. The CDR3 consists of 15 residues. The CDR3 here is CASSRRDTIGTEAFF. In nucleotides, the CDR3 is TGTGCCAGCAGCAGACGGGACACTATTGGAACTGAAGCTTTCTTT.

This sequence joins TRBV28 and TRBJ2-2, with 10 bases fitting TRBD2. CDR3 length: 16 amino acids. Losses at the gene ends were 8 bases for V and 5 bases for J; bases not matched to a gene: 11. Per the germline V gene, CDR1 is MDHEN and CDR2 is SYDVKM. In nucleotides, the CDR3 is TGTGCCAGCGGCCCACCAGCGGGGGGGCGAACCGGGGAGCTGTTTTTT. Amino acid sequence: CASGPPAGGRTGELFF.

This clonotype showed up just a few times. This chain uses TRBV7-9 with TRBJ2-3; D is uncertain. Germline values: CDR1 SEHNR, CDR2 FQNEAQ (reference sequence). CDR3 length equals 13 residues. Trimming removed 0 bases from V and 2 bases from J, with 3 bases in between. CDR3 coding DNA: TGTGCCAGCAGCTTAGCGGACACAGATACGCAGTATTTT. As protein: CASSLADTDTQYF.

The chain carries TRBV12-3 or TRBV12-4 and TRBJ2-2; unclear D gene. This CDR3 comprises 15 residues. V shed 6 bases and J shed 4 bases, with 15 bases lying between them. In DNA form, the CDR3 reads TGTGCCAGCAGCCCCGTGTCTCGAGGCACCGGGGAGCTGTTTTTT. This translates into CASSPVSRGTGELFF.

This chain joins TRBV15 and TRBJ1-3; D not resolved. V was cut by 0 bases and J by 4 bases, with 10 bases left in between. The germline CDR1 and CDR2 sequences are LNHNV and YYDKDF (reference sequence). This CDR3 comprises 15 residues. The chain's CDR3 is CATSREVELGNTIYF. In DNA, the CDR3 is TGTGCCACCAGCAGAGAGGTAGAGCTAGGAAACACCATATATTTT.

J is TRBJ1-2 and V is TRBV7-9, with no clear D. The length of the CDR3 is 16 residues. CDR1 is SEHNR and CDR2 is FQNEAQ in the germline V gene (reference sequence). Trimming shortened V by 5 bases and J by 4 bases, and 20 bases separated the two germline ends. The CDR3 coding sequence is TGTGCCAGCAGCCCTGGAGTAGCTGGGATCGCCTATGGCTACACCTTC. This gives the protein CASSPGVAGIAYGYTF.

This chain uses TRBV21-1 with TRBJ2-1. TRBV21-1 is a pseudogene segment. The CDR3 contains 13 residues. The CDR3 region has the DNA TGTGCCAGCAGCACCCAAGAGGACAATGAGCAGTTCTTC. Protein: CASSTQEDNEQFF.

J is TRBJ1-2 and V is TRBV27; tentatively, D is TRBD1 (6 bases). The CDR3 length is 12 residues. V shed 5 bases and J shed 7 bases, with 11 bases lying between them. Germline CDR1 MNHEY, CDR2 SMNVEV (reference sequence). The CDR3 sequence is CASSPGTTGYTF. The CDR3 DNA sequence: TGTGCCAGCAGTCCTGGGACAACTGGCTACACCTTC.

The chain couples TRBV4-2 to TRBJ1-5; possible D gene TRBD1, 5 bases. V lost 0 bases, J lost 5 bases, and 20 bases lay in between. Germline assignment: CDR1 LGHNA and CDR2 YNFKEQ. The CDR3 has 18 amino acids. The CDR3 DNA follows: TGTGCCAGCAGCCAAGACTTGAGTACAGGCTCTTTCTATCAGCCCCAGCATTTT. As protein: CASSQDLSTGSFYQPQHF.

V gene TRBV2 combines with J gene TRBJ2-7, with 8 bases matching TRBD2. Germline V gives CDR1 SNHLY, CDR2 FYNNEI. The CDR3 totals 13 residues. The ends lost 5 bases at V and 4 bases at J; junction bases unmatched: 4. The CDR3 spells CASSWSGGYEQYF. CDR3 DNA: TGTGCCAGCAGTTGGAGCGGGGGATACGAGCAGTACTTC.